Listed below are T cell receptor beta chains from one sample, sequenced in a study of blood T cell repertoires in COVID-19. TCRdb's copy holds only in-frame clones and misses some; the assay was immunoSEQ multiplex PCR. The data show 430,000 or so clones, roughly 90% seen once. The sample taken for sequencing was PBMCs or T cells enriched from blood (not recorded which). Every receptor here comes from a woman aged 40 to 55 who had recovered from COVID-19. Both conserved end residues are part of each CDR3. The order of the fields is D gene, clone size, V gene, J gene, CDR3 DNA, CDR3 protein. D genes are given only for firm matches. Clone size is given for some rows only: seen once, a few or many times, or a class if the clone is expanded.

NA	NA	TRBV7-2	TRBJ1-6	TGTGCCAGCAGCTGGATGGGCCAGAACCATAATTCACCCCTCCACTTT	CASSWMGQNHNSPLHF
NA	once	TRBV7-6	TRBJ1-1	TGTGCCAGCAGCCCGAGAGGTCTTACGAACACTGAAGCTTTCTTT	CASSPRGLTNTEAFF
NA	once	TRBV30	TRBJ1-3	TGTGCCTGGAGCAACTCTGGAAACACCATATATTTT	CAWSNSGNTIYF
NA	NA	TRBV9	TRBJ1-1	TGTGCCAGCAGCGCTAGGGGTTCCGACACTGAAGCTTTCTTT	CASSARGSDTEAFF
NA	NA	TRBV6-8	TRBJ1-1	TGTGCCAGCAGTTATTTTCCTACGGGGGCTTTCTTT	CASSYFPTGAFF
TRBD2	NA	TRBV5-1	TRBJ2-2	TGCGCCAGCAGCTTGGCCGCCAGCAGTAGCGGGGTAACCGGGGAGCTGTTTTTT	CASSLAASSSGVTGELFF
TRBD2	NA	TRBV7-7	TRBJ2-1	TGTGCTAGCAGCTCGGGACTAGCGGGAGGGGGTTATGAGCAGTTCTTC	CASSSGLAGGGYEQFF
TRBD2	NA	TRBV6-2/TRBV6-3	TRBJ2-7	TGTGCCAGCAGTTACAGGCGCGGGAGATCCTACGAGCAGTACTTC	CASSYRRGRSYEQYF
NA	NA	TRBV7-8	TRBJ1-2	TGTGCCAGCAGCTTAGACAGGGACTATGGCTACACCTTC	CASSLDRDYGYTF
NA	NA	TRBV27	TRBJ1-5	TGTGCCAGCAGATCGGGGGGGAGCGGCAATCAGCCCCAGCATTTT	CASRSGGSGNQPQHF
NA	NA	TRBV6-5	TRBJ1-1	TGTGCCAGCAGTACCCAGGTGGAGGACACTGAAGCTTTCTTT	CASSTQVEDTEAFF
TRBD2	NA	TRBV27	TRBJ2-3	TGTGCCAGCAGTGTGAGCGGGAACACAGATACGCAGTATTTT	CASSVSGNTDTQYF
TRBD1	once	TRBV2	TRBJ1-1	TGTGCCACCCAAAACAGGGGAACTTGGACTGAAGCTTTCTTT	CATQNRGTWTEAFF
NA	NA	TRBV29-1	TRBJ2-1	TGCAGCGTTGATCGGGAAAGGTCCTACAATGAGCAGTTCTTC	CSVDRERSYNEQFF
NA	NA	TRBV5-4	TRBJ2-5	TGTGCCAGCAGCCCGACTAGGAAAGAGACCCAGTACTTC	CASSPTRKETQYF
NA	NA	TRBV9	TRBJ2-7	TGTGCCAGCAGCGTTTACGGGAATGGGCGTGAGCAGTACTTC	CASSVYGNGREQYF
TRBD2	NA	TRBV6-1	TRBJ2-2	TGTGCCAGCAGTGGAGGACTAGCGGGAGGCACCGGGGAGCTGTTTTTT	CASSGGLAGGTGELFF
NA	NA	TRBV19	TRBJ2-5	TGTGCCAGTAGTGGGGCGAACCAAGAGACCCAGTACTTC	CASSGANQETQYF
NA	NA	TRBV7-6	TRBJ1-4	TGTGCCAGCAGCGACACAACAGATATGAATGAAAAACTGTTTTTT	CASSDTTDMNEKLFF
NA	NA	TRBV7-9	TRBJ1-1	TGTGCCAGCAGCTTAGAGGGGCCCACTGAAGCTTTCTTT	CASSLEGPTEAFF
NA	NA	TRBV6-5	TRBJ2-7	TGTGCCAGCAGTTACTCAGCAGTCCCGGGCGAGCAGTACTTC	CASSYSAVPGEQYF
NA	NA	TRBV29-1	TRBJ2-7	TGCAGCGTCTTGACAGGCTTTTCCTACGAGCAGTACTTC	CSVLTGFSYEQYF
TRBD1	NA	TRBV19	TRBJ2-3	TGTGCCAGTAGTCCGGACAGGGCGAGCACAGATACGCAGTATTTT	CASSPDRASTDTQYF
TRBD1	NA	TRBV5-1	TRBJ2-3	TGCGCCAGCAGCCCCCTAATCAGGGGGCCTACAGATACGCAGTATTTT	CASSPLIRGPTDTQYF
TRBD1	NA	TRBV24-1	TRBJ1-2	TGTGCCACCAGGGGACAGGCGCAGTTACATGGCTACACCTTC	CATRGQAQLHGYTF
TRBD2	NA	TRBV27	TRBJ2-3	TGTGCCTCTCAGACTAGCGGGATAAAATATACGCAGTATTTT	CASQTSGIKYTQYF
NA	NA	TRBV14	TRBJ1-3	TGTGCCAGCAGCCAAGTAAAAAACACCATATATTTT	CASSQVKNTIYF
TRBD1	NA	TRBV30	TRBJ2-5	TGTGCCTGGAGTGTATCAAGACAGGGACAAGAGACCCAGTACTTC	CAWSVSRQGQETQYF
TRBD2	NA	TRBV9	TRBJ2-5	TGTGCCAGCAGCGTGACTAGCGGCCTTCAAAGGGAGACCCAGTACTTC	CASSVTSGLQRETQYF
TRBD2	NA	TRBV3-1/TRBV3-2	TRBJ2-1	TGTGCCAGCAGCCACTGGGAGGGCCGTAATGAGCAGTTCTTC	CASSHWEGRNEQFF
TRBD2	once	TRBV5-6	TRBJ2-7	TGTGCCAGCAGCAGGACTAGCGGGAGGGCCTACGAGCAGTACTTC	CASSRTSGRAYEQYF
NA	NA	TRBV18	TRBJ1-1	TGTGCCAGCTCAGGAACAGCCAGGCGGAACACTGAAGCTTTCTTT	CASSGTARRNTEAFF